The 11 T cell receptor beta chains reported below all come from one sample, sequenced in a study of blood T cell repertoires in COVID-19. Some clones are missing from TCRdb's copy, which holds only in-frame ones; the method was immunoSEQ multiplex PCR. The table shows hundreds of thousands of clones, with about 86% occurring only once. Sequencing was done on a sample of peripheral blood. The source of these receptors is a man at least 80 years old with acute or convalescent COVID-19.

The chain employs TRBV7-9 and TRBJ1-3; D might be TRBD1 (5 bases). The CDR3 is 19 amino acids. The germline V gene encodes CDR1 SEHNR and CDR2 FQNEAQ (reference sequence). Trimming removed 6 bases at V and 1 base at J, with 25 bases between. The CDR3 DNA reads TGTGCCAGCAGGGGAATAAGCGGGGCTGCTAAACCATCTGGAAACACCATATATTTT. This sequence encodes CASRGISGAAKPSGNTIYF.

This clone occurred once. The CDR3 loop is CASSLPLAGKSNEQFF. For the CDR3, the DNA is TGTGCCAGCAGCTTACCCCTAGCGGGAAAATCTAATGAGCAGTTCTTC. This chain uses TRBV11-3 with TRBJ2-1; 9 nucleotides agree with TRBD2. Trimming at V came to 2 bases and at J to 7 bases, leaving 9 bases not matched to a gene. Germline-derived CDR1 and CDR2 are SGHNT and YENEEA. The CDR3 consists of 16 residues.

This sequence joins TRBV7-2 and TRBJ2-1; possible D gene TRBD1, 8 bases. The CDR3 consists of 14 residues. Trimming removed 5 bases from V and 7 bases from J, with 15 bases in between. Germline V lookup: CDR1 SGHTA, CDR2 FQGNSA. CDR3 residues: CASSPGQGGNEQFF. The CDR3 bases are TGTGCCAGCAGCCCTGGACAGGGAGGGAATGAGCAGTTCTTC. The full variable domain, completed using reference TRBV7-2 and TRBJ2-1, is GAGVSQSPSNKVTEKGKDVELRCDPISGHTALYWYRQSLGQGLEFLIYFQGNSAPDKSGLPSDRFSAERTGGSVSTLTIQRTQQEDSAVYLCASSPGQGGNEQFFGPGTRLTVL.

The gene calls are TRBV29-1 and TRBJ1-2, with D tentatively TRBD1 (5 bases). Per the germline V gene, CDR1 is SQVTM and CDR2 is ANQGSEA. CDR3 size: 13 residues. The V and J ends lost 7 bases and 3 bases respectively, with 15 bases between them. The CDR3 coding sequence is TGCAGCGCTCCGACAGTCCCGGACTATGGCTACACCTTC. It codes for CSAPTVPDYGYTF. Variable domain in full (rest from reference TRBV29-1 and TRBJ1-2): SAVISQKPSRDICQRGTSLTIQCQVDSQVTMMFWYRQQPGQSLTLIATANQGSEATYESGFVIDKFPISRPNLTFSTLTVSNMSPEDSSIYLCSAPTVPDYGYTFGSGTRLTVV.

The gene calls are TRBV5-1 and TRBJ2-5, with 11 nucleotides matching TRBD2. The CDR3 covers 13 residues. Trimming at V came to 0 bases and at J to 11 bases, leaving 3 bases not matched to a gene. Germline assignment: CDR1 SGHRS and CDR2 YFSETQ. DNA of the CDR3: TGCGCCAGCAGCTTGGCCACTAGCGGGGGTCAGTACTTC. Its translation: CASSLATSGGQYF.

The chain has TRBV2 and TRBJ1-4; D unclear. With 8 bases removed from V and 4 bases from J, the gap between germline ends came to 11 bases. This CDR3 is built from 13 residues. CDR1 and CDR2 (germline): SNHLY, FYNNEI. The CDR3 coding sequence is TGTGCCAGCCGTGGACTGGTTAATGAAAAACTGTTTTTT. Protein: CASRGLVNEKLFF.

The chain links TRBV5-1 to TRBJ1-6; a weak D match, TRBD1 (5 bases). Germline V lookup: CDR1 SGHRS, CDR2 YFSETQ. This CDR3 comprises 16 residues. V lost 2 bases to trimming and J lost 7 bases, with 16 bases between them. In nucleotides, the CDR3 is TGCGCCAGCAGCTTTAACTCGGGGGGATCGAATTCACCCCTCCACTTT. Encoded protein: CASSFNSGGSNSPLHF.

The CDR3 reads CASSLTPGSRSYNEQFF. As DNA, the CDR3 is TGTGCCAGCAGCTTAACTCCAGGGTCAAGGTCCTACAATGAGCAGTTCTTC. This chain links TRBV7-3 with TRBJ2-1; D is possibly TRBD1 (5 bases). The CDR3 consists of 17 residues. Germline CDR1 is SGHTA and CDR2 is FQGTGA. Trimming removed 0 bases from V and 1 base from J, with 13 bases in between.

V and J are TRBV12-5 and TRBJ2-1; 11 nucleotides agree with TRBD2. This CDR3 contains 17 residues. The V segment lost 1 base and the J segment 2 bases; nucleotides outside the gene matches: 4. Germline CDR1 LGHNT, CDR2 FRNRAP. DNA of the CDR3: TGTGCTAGTGGTTTGGAATTTAGCGGGGGGGCCTACAATGAGCAGTTCTTC. It yields the protein CASGLEFSGGAYNEQFF.

The rearrangement uses TRBV5-5 and TRBJ1-5; D is unclear. The CDR3 sequence is 14 residues long. Germline CDR1 reads SGHKS; CDR2 reads YYEKEE (reference sequence). Trimming shortened V by 1 base and J by 3 bases, and 8 bases separated the two germline ends. CDR3 amino acids: CASSLHFDNQPQHF. CDR3 DNA sequence: TGTGCCAGCAGCTTGCACTTTGACAATCAGCCCCAGCATTTT. Filled out from reference TRBV5-5 and TRBJ1-5, the complete variable domain reads DAGVTQSPTHLIKTRGQQVTLRCSPISGHKSVSWYQQVLGQGPQFIFQYYEKEERGRGNFPDRFSARQFPNYSSELNVNALLLGDSALYLCASSLHFDNQPQHFGDGTRLSIL.

V is TRBV27 and J is TRBJ2-5; weak D call: TRBD1 (6 bases). This CDR3 is 18 amino acids long. The V gene lost 4 bases and the J gene lost 4 bases, with 25 bases spanning the gap. In germline, CDR1 is MNHEY, CDR2 SMNVEV (reference sequence). The CDR3 DNA sequence: TGTGCCAGCAGTTCCCAACTCCAACCGGGACAAAAAGGAGAGACCCAGTACTTC. This gives the protein CASSSQLQPGQKGETQYF.